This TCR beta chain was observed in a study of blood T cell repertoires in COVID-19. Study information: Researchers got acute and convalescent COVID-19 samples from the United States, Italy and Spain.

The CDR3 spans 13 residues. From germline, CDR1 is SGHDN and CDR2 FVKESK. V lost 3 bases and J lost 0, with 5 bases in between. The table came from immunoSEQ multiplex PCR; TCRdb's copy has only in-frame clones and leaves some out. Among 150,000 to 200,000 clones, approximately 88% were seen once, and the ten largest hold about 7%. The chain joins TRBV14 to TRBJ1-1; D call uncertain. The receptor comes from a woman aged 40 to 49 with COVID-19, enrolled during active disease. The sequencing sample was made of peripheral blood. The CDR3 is CASSQFMNTEAFF. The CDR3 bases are TGTGCCAGCAGCCAGTTTATGAACACTGAAGCTTTCTTT. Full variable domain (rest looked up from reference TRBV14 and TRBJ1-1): EAGVTQFPSHSVIEKGQTVTLRCDPISGHDNLYWYRRVMGKEIKFLLHFVKESKQDESGMPNNRFLAERTGGTYSTLKVQPAELEDSGVYFCASSQFMNTEAFFGQGTRLTVV.